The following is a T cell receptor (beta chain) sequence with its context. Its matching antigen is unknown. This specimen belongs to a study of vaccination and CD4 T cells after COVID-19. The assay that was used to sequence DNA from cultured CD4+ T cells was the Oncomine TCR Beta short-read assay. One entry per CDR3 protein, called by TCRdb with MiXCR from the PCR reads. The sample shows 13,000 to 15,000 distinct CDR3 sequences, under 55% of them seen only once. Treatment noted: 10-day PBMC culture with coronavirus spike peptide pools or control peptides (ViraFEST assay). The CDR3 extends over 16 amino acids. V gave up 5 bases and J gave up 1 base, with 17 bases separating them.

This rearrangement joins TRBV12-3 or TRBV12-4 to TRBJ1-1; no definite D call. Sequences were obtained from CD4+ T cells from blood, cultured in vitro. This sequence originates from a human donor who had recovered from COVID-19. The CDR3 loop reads CASSPLKILGNTEAFF. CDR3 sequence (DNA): TGTGCCAGCAGTCCTCTCAAGATATTGGGGAACACTGAAGCTTTCTTT.